The 10 T cell receptor beta chains given below trace back to one sample, sequenced in a study of T cell responses to AZD1222 COVID-19 vaccine. TCRdb keeps only in-frame clones here, not all; method: immunoSEQ multiplex PCR. The sample shows more than 65,000 clones, approximately 83% of them seen only once. Source: peripheral blood, taken 28 days after the second AZD1222 dose. The receptors here all came from an adult who received the AZD1222 COVID-19 vaccine.

This chain links TRBV19 with TRBJ1-2, with a weak D call TRBD1 (6 bases). This CDR3 comprises 15 residues. Germline values: CDR1 LNHDA, CDR2 SQIVND (reference sequence). Trimming took off 10 bases at V and 4 bases at J, with 22 bases between the two ends. The CDR3 DNA is TGTGCCACGTCGCCGGACAGCTACCAGATCTATGGCTACACCTTC. The encoded protein is CATSPDSYQIYGYTF. The full variable domain, in which reference TRBV19 and TRBJ1-2 provide the parts outside the CDR3, is DGGITQSPKYLFRKEGQNVTLSCEQNLNHDAMYWYRQDPGQGLRLIYYSQIVNDFQKGDIAEGYSVSREKKESFPLTVTSAQKNPTAFYLCATSPDSYQIYGYTFGSGTRLTVV.

In this sample, this clone turned up a few times. This chain uses TRBV6-6 with TRBJ2-3; D perhaps matches TRBD2 (6 bases). The germline CDR1 and CDR2 sequences are MNHNY and SVGAGI (reference sequence). V dropped 6 bases and J dropped 5 bases, with 21 bases sitting between them. This CDR3 has 16 residues. CDR3 region: CASRASVPGLRDTQYF. The CDR3, as DNA: TGTGCCAGCAGGGCCAGCGTGCCGGGACTGAGAGATACGCAGTATTTT.

Written as DNA, the CDR3 is TGTGCCAGCAGCTTAACTAGCGGGGGGTTCGGAGAGCAGTACTTC. It encodes CASSLTSGGFGEQYF. This sequence joins TRBV7-2 and TRBJ2-7; 12 nucleotides agree with TRBD2. Germline CDR1 SGHTA, CDR2 FQGNSA. This CDR3 spans 15 amino acids. Trimming at V came to 2 bases and at J to 7 bases, leaving 6 bases not matched to a gene. Using reference TRBV7-2 and TRBJ2-7 for the parts outside the CDR3, the full variable domain is GAGVSQSPSNKVTEKGKDVELRCDPISGHTALYWYRQSLGQGLEFLIYFQGNSAPDKSGLPSDRFSAERTGGSVSTLTIQRTQQEDSAVYLCASSLTSGGFGEQYFGPGTRLTVT.

This chain connects TRBV27 to TRBJ2-2, with D possibly TRBD2 on 5 matching bases. Germline-derived CDR1 and CDR2 are MNHEY and SMNVEV (reference sequence). The V gene lost 1 base and the J gene lost 3 bases, with 9 bases spanning the gap. The CDR3 totals 15 residues. The CDR3 spells CASSLWALDTGELFF. CDR3 in DNA: TGTGCCAGCAGTTTATGGGCACTAGACACCGGGGAGCTGTTTTTT.

This chain links TRBV5-1 with TRBJ2-3; no definite D call. Germline assignment: CDR1 SGHRS and CDR2 YFSETQ. Trimming pared 0 bases from V and 4 bases from J, leaving 12 bases between. The CDR3 runs 15 residues. Here the CDR3 DNA reads TGCGCCAGCAGCTTGGGGGAATACAGTGCAGATACGCAGTATTTT. Protein product: CASSLGEYSADTQYF.

This clone was detected only a few times. This rearrangement joins TRBV3-1 (or the pseudogene TRBV3-2) to TRBJ2-2, with a tentative D call TRBD2 (5 bases). Trimming took off 4 bases at V and 0 bases at J, with 9 bases between the two ends. The CDR3 is made up of 15 amino acids. Germline V CDR1 and CDR2: LGHDT, YNNKEL (reference sequence). CDR3 nucleotides: TGTGCCAGCAGCCTGGACTTATCGAACACCGGGGAGCTGTTTTTT. Amino acid sequence: CASSLDLSNTGELFF.

The V gene is TRBV21-1, the J gene TRBJ1-4; the table gives TRBD1 as D, unverified against the DNA. TRBV21-1 is a known pseudogene. CDR3 size: 14 residues. CDR3 amino acids: CASSKEFRGEKLFF. CDR3 nucleotide sequence: TGTGCCAGCAGCAAAGAGTTTAGGGGTGAAAAACTGTTTTTT.

This chain joins TRBV6-4 and TRBJ1-4; 7 bases are a match to TRBD1. V lost 6 bases and J lost 5; bases outside the gene matches: 12. CDR3 size: 16 residues. Germline CDR1 MRHNA, CDR2 SNTAGT. The CDR3 bases are TGTGCCAGCAGGCGGCCAAAACAGGGGAAGAATGAAAAACTGTTTTTT. This gives the protein CASRRPKQGKNEKLFF.

The chain links TRBV9 to TRBJ1-2; tentative D call: TRBD1 (6 bases). This CDR3 is 15 amino acids long. The V and J ends lost 2 bases and 2 bases respectively, with 13 bases between them. Germline CDR1 is SGDLS and CDR2 is YYNGEE. The CDR3, as DNA: TGTGCCAGCAGCGTCCCAGGGGATGGGAACTATGGCTACACCTTC. Its protein is CASSVPGDGNYGYTF. The full variable domain, completed using reference TRBV9 and TRBJ1-2, is DSGVTQTPKHLITATGQRVTLRCSPRSGDLSVYWYQQSLDQGLQFLIQYYNGEERAKGNILERFSAQQFPDLHSELNLSSLELGDSALYFCASSVPGDGNYGYTFGSGTRLTVV.

This sequence joins TRBV3-1 (or the pseudogene TRBV3-2) and TRBJ1-1, with 7 bases that match TRBD1. This CDR3 is 15 amino acids long. CDR1 is LGHDT, CDR2 YNNKEL, per germline (reference sequence). With V trimmed by 6 bases and J by 0 bases, 7 bases remained unmatched. CDR3 nucleotides: TGTGCCAGCAGTCCTATAGACAGGGTGAACACTGAAGCTTTCTTT. It translates to CASSPIDRVNTEAFF.